The 20 T cell receptor beta chains below all came from one sample that was sequenced in a study of shared clonotypes between healthy human individuals. Clones were sequenced by immunoSEQ multiplex PCR, and TCRdb holds only the in-frame ones, with some missing. Of a few hundred thousand clones in the sample, approximately 70% were seen once. The sample was memory CD4+ T cells sorted from blood. Subset noted: CD45RA-negative fraction. These receptors all stem from a man under 40 in good health.

The chain uses TRBV7-2 and TRBJ2-5; 7 bases map to TRBD2. Per the germline V gene, CDR1 is SGHTA and CDR2 is FQGNSA. CDR3 length: 14 residues. The V and J ends lost 4 bases and 3 bases, in that order; junction bases with no gene match: 5. CDR3 loop: CASSSGLRKETQYF. As DNA, the CDR3 is TGTGCCAGCAGCTCGGGACTAAGGAAAGAGACCCAGTACTTC.

The chain combines TRBV6-4 with TRBJ1-2; no firm D call. V lost 4 bases, J lost 4 bases, and 13 bases lay in between. CDR3 length: 14 residues. The germline gives CDR1 MRHNA, CDR2 SNTAGT. CDR3 sequence: CASSVDSAGYGYTF. The DNA of the CDR3 is TGTGCCAGCAGTGTTGACTCCGCCGGCTATGGCTACACCTTC.

V usage is TRBV5-1 and J usage is TRBJ1-1, with D unresolved. This CDR3 is built from 14 residues. Trimming removed 1 base at V and 4 bases at J, with 11 bases between. Germline-derived CDR1 and CDR2 are SGHRS and YFSETQ. CDR3 DNA: TGCGCCAGCAGCTTGAATGGAGAGCTCACTGAAGCTTTCTTT. Amino acids: CASSLNGELTEAFF.

The J gene is TRBJ2-7, the V gene TRBV28; the D gene is possibly TRBD2 (6 bases). The CDR3 runs 15 residues. Germline assignment: CDR1 MDHEN and CDR2 SYDVKM. V was shortened by 4 bases and J by 2 bases, with 15 bases between the two germline ends. CDR3: CASSSAGRWAYEQYF. CDR3 nucleotide sequence: TGTGCCAGCAGTTCGGCAGGGAGGTGGGCCTACGAGCAGTACTTC. Full variable domain (missing parts from reference TRBV28 and TRBJ2-7): DVKVTQSSRYLVKRTGEKVFLECVQDMDHENMFWYRQDPGLGLRLIYFSYDVKMKEKGDIPEGYSVSREKKERFSLILESASTNQTSMYLCASSSAGRWAYEQYFGPGTRLTVT.

The sample holds a few counts of this clone. The chain has TRBV5-1 and TRBJ2-1; 8 bases fit TRBD1. Germline CDR1 SGHRS, CDR2 YFSETQ. The CDR3 sequence is 14 residues long. V was clipped by 4 bases and J by 4 bases; unmatched bases: 4. The CDR3 DNA reads TGCGCCAGCAGCCCGGGGGACAGGTACAATGAGCAGTTCTTC. Amino acid sequence: CASSPGDRYNEQFF.

J is TRBJ2-1 and V is TRBV19; D is uncertain. The V and J ends lost 10 bases and 7 bases respectively, with 20 bases between them. The germline CDR1 and CDR2 sequences are LNHDA and SQIVND (reference sequence). CDR3 length equals 14 residues. The CDR3 spells CATKPTPHTNEQFF. In nucleotides, the CDR3 is TGTGCCACCAAACCCACCCCTCACACAAATGAGCAGTTCTTC.

The chain joins TRBV5-1 to TRBJ2-1; tentatively, D is TRBD2 (6 bases). Looked up from germline, CDR1 is SGHRS and CDR2 is YFSETQ. Trimming took off 6 bases at V and 4 bases at J, with 17 bases between the two ends. The CDR3 spans 15 residues. In nucleotides, the CDR3 is TGCGCCAGCAAGAGGGACTCCTCGAGGTACAATGAGCAGTTCTTC. Encoded protein: CASKRDSSRYNEQFF.

The chain couples TRBV15 to TRBJ2-7; D remains ambiguous. Looked up from germline, CDR1 is LNHNV and CDR2 is YYDKDF (reference sequence). The V end was cut by 1 base, the J end by 2 bases, with 9 bases between. The length of the CDR3 is 14 residues. The CDR3 coding sequence is TGTGCCACCAGCAGAGTACCCAGGACCTACGAGCAGTACTTC. It encodes CATSRVPRTYEQYF.

This clone came up many times. This sequence joins TRBV4-1 and TRBJ2-1, with D unclear. The V gene lost 1 base and the J gene lost 0 bases, with 13 bases spanning the gap. The CDR3 totals 17 residues. Germline V CDR1 and CDR2: MGHRA, YSYEKL. This CDR3 reads CASSQVDMGFSYNEQFF. For the CDR3, the DNA is TGCGCCAGCAGCCAAGTCGATATGGGGTTCTCCTACAATGAGCAGTTCTTC.

The chain couples TRBV28 to TRBJ2-7, with TRBD1 as a possible D gene (5 bases). V lost 3 bases and J 5 bases, leaving 14 bases between the germline ends. The CDR3 is 14 amino acids. CDR1 is MDHEN, CDR2 SYDVKM, per germline. CDR3 amino acids: CASSFPDNLNEQYF. The CDR3 DNA reads TGTGCCAGCAGTTTCCCGGACAACTTAAACGAGCAGTACTTC.

This clone was counted only a few times. CDR3 in DNA: TGCGCCAGCAGTGGATTGGGGAGAGATACGCAGTATTTT. Translated: CASSGLGRDTQYF. V gene TRBV10-1 combines with J gene TRBJ2-3; tentative D call: TRBD2 (5 bases). Between the trimmed V and J ends, which lost 4 bases and 5 bases, there was a span of 10 bases. The CDR3 consists of 13 residues. CDR1 and CDR2 (germline): WNHNN, SYGVQD (reference sequence).

This clone showed up just a few times. The chain combines TRBV30 with TRBJ2-7; D call uncertain. The germline V gene encodes CDR1 GTSNPN and CDR2 SVGIG (reference sequence). The CDR3 covers 12 residues. Trimming pared 0 bases from V and 2 bases from J, leaving 5 bases between. This chain's CDR3 is CAWSVITYEQYF. CDR3 bases: TGTGCCTGGAGTGTAATTACCTACGAGCAGTACTTC.

This chain connects TRBV19 to TRBJ1-1; 8 positions match TRBD1. The CDR3 loop spans 13 amino acids. Germline CDR1 LNHDA, CDR2 SQIVND (reference sequence). The V gene end was trimmed by 7 bases and the J gene end by 9 bases; junction bases not matched to a gene: 10. CDR3 DNA: TGTGCCAGTATCCCCGGCAGGGGGCAGAAAGCTTTCTTT. It specifies CASIPGRGQKAFF. The whole variable domain, remainder taken from reference TRBV19 and TRBJ1-1, is DGGITQSPKYLFRKEGQNVTLSCEQNLNHDAMYWYRQDPGQGLRLIYYSQIVNDFQKGDIAEGYSVSREKKESFPLTVTSAQKNPTAFYLCASIPGRGQKAFFGQGTRLTVV.

This clone was seen a few times. V and J are TRBV2 and TRBJ2-3; no clear D gene. CDR3 length: 14 amino acids. V shed 8 bases and J shed 1 base, with 13 bases lying between them. In germline, CDR1 is SNHLY, CDR2 FYNNEI. The CDR3 loop is CASQRPQGTDTQYF. The CDR3 DNA sequence: TGTGCCAGCCAGCGACCCCAGGGCACAGATACGCAGTATTTT.

Regarding this clone: A read error is possible here, since a much larger clone lies one base away. Other nucleotide sequences in the sample specify the same CDR3. The rearrangement joins TRBV7-6 to TRBJ2-5; no clear D. The CDR3 totals 12 residues. Germline V gene lookup returns CDR1 SGHVS and CDR2 FNYEAQ. V lost 1 base and J 5 bases, leaving 5 bases between the germline ends. CDR3 protein: CASSLVGETQYF. The DNA for the CDR3 is TGTGCCAGCAGCTTAGTTGGGGAGACCCAGTACTTC.

The V gene is TRBV2, the J gene TRBJ2-7; D is uncertain. This CDR3 region has 8 residues. Between the trimmed V and J ends, which lost 3 bases and 9 bases, there was a span of 0 bases. The germline CDR1 and CDR2 sequences are SNHLY and FYNNEI. Here the CDR3 DNA reads TGTGCCAGCAGTGAGCAGTACTTC. This gives the protein CASSEQYF.

This clone showed up just a few times. V and J are TRBV6-1 and TRBJ2-1, with no clear D. V shed 7 bases and J shed 6 bases, with 7 bases lying between them. The CDR3 is 11 amino acids. The germline gives CDR1 MNHNS, CDR2 SASEGT. CDR3 residues: CASTLANEQFF. Here the CDR3 DNA reads TGTGCCAGCACCCTGGCCAATGAGCAGTTCTTC.

This clone showed up just a few times. The rearrangement joins TRBV12-1 to TRBJ2-3; no check of the table's D call, TRBD1, against the DNA was made. TRBV12-1 is noted as a pseudogene. The CDR3 extends over 16 amino acids. CDR3 sequence (DNA): TGTGCCAGCAGCTGGGGGACGGGACATCGCACAGATACGCAGTATTTT. Translated, it gives CASSWGTGHRTDTQYF.

The chain employs TRBV28 and TRBJ1-5; D is possibly TRBD1 (5 bases). V lost 8 bases and J lost 3, with 8 bases in between. The CDR3 loop spans 12 amino acids. CDR1 is MDHEN and CDR2 is SYDVKM in the germline V gene. The CDR3 protein is CASRQFNQPQHF. CDR3 DNA: TGTGCCAGCCGACAGTTCAATCAGCCCCAGCATTTT.

The chain recombines TRBV5-8 with TRBJ2-1, with D unresolved. Trimming stripped 1 base from V and 4 bases from J, with 6 bases between. The CDR3 has 13 amino acids. CDR1 and CDR2 from the germline V gene are SGHTS and YDEGEE. The DNA for the CDR3 is TGTGCCAGCAGCTTGAATCAATACAATGAGCAGTTCTTC. It specifies CASSLNQYNEQFF. Full variable domain (rest looked up from reference TRBV5-8 and TRBJ2-1): EAGVTQSPTHLIKTRGQQATLRCSPISGHTSVYWYQQALGLGLQFLLWYDEGEERNRGNFPPRFSGRQFPNYSSELNVNALELEDSALYLCASSLNQYNEQFFGPGTRLTVL.